This T cell receptor (beta chain) was found in a study of CD8+ T cells in alopecia areata. This clone was counted only a few times. Its antigen is undetermined. Treatment meaning: oral pan-JAK inhibitor, 5-10 mg twice daily. Once RNA had been extracted, it was reverse transcribed into cDNA to act as the sequencing template. The repertoire was sequenced with immunoSEQ multiplex PCR; TCRdb's copy has only in-frame clones and lacks some. The sample has 200,000 or so clones; roughly 44% are singletons. General study findings and limits: Affected scalp, especially in alopecia totalis/universalis, had a higher clonality than normal scalp did. Under tofacitinib, numerous expanded lesional clonotypes remained detectable in scalp and blood. Scalp clonality and expanded CD8+ clones among the top 100 were significantly decreased by tofacitinib. Sharing of TCRs across patients appeared less clear than in mice, possibly for HLA-related reasons.

The source of this sequence is a human donor with alopecia areata. The source material was CD4+ T cells sorted from blood, sampled at roughly week 36, from a patient treated with tofacitinib.

The DNA of the CDR3 is TGTGCCAGCAGTTTATCGATTCTTCTTGCGGGAGGGCCGAATGAGCAGTTCTTC. Translating it yields CASSLSILLAGGPNEQFF. The chain combines TRBV27 with TRBJ2-1; 9 nucleotides agree with TRBD2. Germline V gives CDR1 MNHEY, CDR2 SMNVEV (reference sequence). This CDR3 spans 18 amino acids. J was trimmed by 7 bases and V by 0 bases; bases with no gene match: 13.